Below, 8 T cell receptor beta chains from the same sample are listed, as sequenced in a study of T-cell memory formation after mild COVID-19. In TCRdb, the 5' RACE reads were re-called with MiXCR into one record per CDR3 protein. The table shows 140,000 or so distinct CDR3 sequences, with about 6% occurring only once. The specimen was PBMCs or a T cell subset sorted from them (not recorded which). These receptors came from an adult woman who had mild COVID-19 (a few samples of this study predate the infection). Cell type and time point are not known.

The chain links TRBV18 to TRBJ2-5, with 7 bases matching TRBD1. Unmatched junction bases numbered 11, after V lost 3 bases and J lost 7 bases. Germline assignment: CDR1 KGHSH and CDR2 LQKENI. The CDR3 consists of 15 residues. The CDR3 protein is CASSPEQGSVGTQYF. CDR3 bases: TGTGCCAGCTCACCGGAACAGGGGAGTGTGGGGACCCAGTACTTC.

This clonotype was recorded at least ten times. The CDR3 loop reads CASSQDRQAGGYTF. In DNA form, the CDR3 reads TGTGCCAGCAGCCAAGATAGACAGGCTGGGGGCTACACCTTC. The rearrangement links TRBV4-2 to TRBJ1-2; possibly TRBD1 for D (6 bases). CDR3 length equals 14 residues. Germline CDR1 reads LGHNA; CDR2 reads YNFKEQ. The V end lost 0 bases, the J end lost 8 bases, and 13 bases lay between the germline ends.

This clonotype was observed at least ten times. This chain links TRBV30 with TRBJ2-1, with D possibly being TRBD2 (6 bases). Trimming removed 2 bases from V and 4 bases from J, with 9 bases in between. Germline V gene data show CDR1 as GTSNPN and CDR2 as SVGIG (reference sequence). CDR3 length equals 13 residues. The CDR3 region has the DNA TGTGCCTGGAGTACGGAGGGGTACAATGAGCAGTTCTTC. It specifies CAWSTEGYNEQFF. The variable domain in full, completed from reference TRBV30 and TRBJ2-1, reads SQTIHQWPATLVQPVGSPLSLECTVEGTSNPNLYWYRQAAGRGLQLLFYSVGIGQISSEVPQNLSASRPQDRQFILSSKKLLLSDSGFYLCAWSTEGYNEQFFGPGTRLTVL.

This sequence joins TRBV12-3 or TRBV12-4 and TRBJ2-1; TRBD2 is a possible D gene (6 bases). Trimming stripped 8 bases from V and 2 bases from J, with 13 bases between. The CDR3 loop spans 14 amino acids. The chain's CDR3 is CASGTRGAYNEQFF. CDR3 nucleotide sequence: TGTGCCAGCGGGACTCGAGGCGCCTACAATGAGCAGTTCTTC.

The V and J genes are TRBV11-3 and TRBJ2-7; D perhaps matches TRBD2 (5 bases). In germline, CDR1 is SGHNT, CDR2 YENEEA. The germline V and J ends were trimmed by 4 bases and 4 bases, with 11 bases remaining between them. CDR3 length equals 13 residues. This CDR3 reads CASSSREKYEQYF. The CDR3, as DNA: TGTGCCAGCAGCTCTAGGGAGAAATACGAGCAGTACTTC. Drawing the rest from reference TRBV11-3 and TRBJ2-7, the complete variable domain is EAGVVQSPRYKIIEKKQPVAFWCNPISGHNTLYWYLQNLGQGPELLIRYENEEAVDDSQLPKDRFSAERLKGVDSTLKIQPAELGDSAVYLCASSSREKYEQYFGPGTRLTVT.

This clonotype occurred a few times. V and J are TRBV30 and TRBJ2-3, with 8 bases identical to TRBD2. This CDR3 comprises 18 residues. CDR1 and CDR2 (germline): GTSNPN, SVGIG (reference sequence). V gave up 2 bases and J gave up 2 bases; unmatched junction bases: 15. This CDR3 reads CAWSKPGSAGGFTDTQYF. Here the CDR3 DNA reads TGTGCCTGGAGTAAACCCGGATCTGCGGGGGGCTTCACAGATACGCAGTATTTT.

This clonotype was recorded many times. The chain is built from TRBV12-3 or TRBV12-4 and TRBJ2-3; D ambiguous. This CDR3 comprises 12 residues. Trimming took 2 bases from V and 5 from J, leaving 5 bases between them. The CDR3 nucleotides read TGTGCCAGCAGTTTACGAAGAGATACGCAGTATTTT. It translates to CASSLRRDTQYF.

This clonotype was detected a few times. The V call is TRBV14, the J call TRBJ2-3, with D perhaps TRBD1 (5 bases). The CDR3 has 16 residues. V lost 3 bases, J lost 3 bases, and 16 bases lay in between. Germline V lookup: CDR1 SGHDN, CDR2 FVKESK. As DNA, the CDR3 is TGTGCCAGCAGCCACGTGGCAGGGTTAGTAACAGATACGCAGTATTTT. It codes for CASSHVAGLVTDTQYF.